This entry describes one TCR beta chain. This record comes from a study of blood T cell repertoires in COVID-19. Study overall: Italy, Spain and the United States were the sources of the convalescent and acute COVID-19 samples. Nucleic acid was either cDNA or gDNA, and it came from T cells, B-cell-depleted T cells, or PBMCs.

CDR1 is SGHAT and CDR2 is FQNNGV in the germline V gene. J gave up 0 bases and V 5 bases, and 6 bases lay outside the gene matches. The CDR3 totals 16 residues. In the authors' workflow: Reference gene primer amplification in the assay estimated nucleated cell counts. Assay used: immunoSEQ multiplex PCR; TCRdb lists only in-frame clones, some missing. V, J and clone size are taken as reported in that table, and D and trimming were inferred from the DNA itself. The table has roughly 380,000 clones, 81% seen once. This TCR was sampled from a human donor with acute or convalescent COVID-19. The donor label of this sample is uncertain. The V and J genes are TRBV11-2 and TRBJ2-2; 7 bases match TRBD1. Material for sequencing was peripheral blood. The CDR3 loop reads CASSLTTGTNTGELFF. As DNA, the CDR3 is TGTGCCAGCAGCCTTACGACAGGGACGAACACCGGGGAGCTGTTTTTT.